The 2 T cell receptor beta chains below were found in one sample sequenced in a study of blood T cell repertoires in COVID-19. Clones were read by immunoSEQ multiplex PCR, and TCRdb kept only the in-frame ones, dropping some. The sample includes more than 95,000 clones, over 70% of them seen just once. Sequenced input: peripheral blood. The receptor set was obtained from a woman in her forties or fifties with acute or convalescent COVID-19.

The gene calls are TRBV3-1 (or the pseudogene TRBV3-2) and TRBJ1-1; tentative D call: TRBD1 (6 bases). Trimming removed 5 bases from V and 8 bases from J, with 18 bases in between. This CDR3 region has 14 residues. Germline V gives CDR1 LGHDT, CDR2 YNNKEL (reference sequence). CDR3 sequence (DNA): TGTGCCAGCAGCGACAAGGGTCGGGACATCGAAGCTTTCTTT. Its translation: CASSDKGRDIEAFF.

The V and J genes are TRBV6-6 and TRBJ1-1; no firm D call. Trimming shortened V by 1 base and J by 7 bases, and 13 bases separated the two germline ends. The CDR3 loop spans 14 amino acids. Germline lookup yields CDR1 MNHNY and CDR2 SVGAGI (reference sequence). CDR3 in DNA: TGTGCCAGCAGTTACTATACGGGAACAAGTGAAGCTTTCTTT. Protein: CASSYYTGTSEAFF.